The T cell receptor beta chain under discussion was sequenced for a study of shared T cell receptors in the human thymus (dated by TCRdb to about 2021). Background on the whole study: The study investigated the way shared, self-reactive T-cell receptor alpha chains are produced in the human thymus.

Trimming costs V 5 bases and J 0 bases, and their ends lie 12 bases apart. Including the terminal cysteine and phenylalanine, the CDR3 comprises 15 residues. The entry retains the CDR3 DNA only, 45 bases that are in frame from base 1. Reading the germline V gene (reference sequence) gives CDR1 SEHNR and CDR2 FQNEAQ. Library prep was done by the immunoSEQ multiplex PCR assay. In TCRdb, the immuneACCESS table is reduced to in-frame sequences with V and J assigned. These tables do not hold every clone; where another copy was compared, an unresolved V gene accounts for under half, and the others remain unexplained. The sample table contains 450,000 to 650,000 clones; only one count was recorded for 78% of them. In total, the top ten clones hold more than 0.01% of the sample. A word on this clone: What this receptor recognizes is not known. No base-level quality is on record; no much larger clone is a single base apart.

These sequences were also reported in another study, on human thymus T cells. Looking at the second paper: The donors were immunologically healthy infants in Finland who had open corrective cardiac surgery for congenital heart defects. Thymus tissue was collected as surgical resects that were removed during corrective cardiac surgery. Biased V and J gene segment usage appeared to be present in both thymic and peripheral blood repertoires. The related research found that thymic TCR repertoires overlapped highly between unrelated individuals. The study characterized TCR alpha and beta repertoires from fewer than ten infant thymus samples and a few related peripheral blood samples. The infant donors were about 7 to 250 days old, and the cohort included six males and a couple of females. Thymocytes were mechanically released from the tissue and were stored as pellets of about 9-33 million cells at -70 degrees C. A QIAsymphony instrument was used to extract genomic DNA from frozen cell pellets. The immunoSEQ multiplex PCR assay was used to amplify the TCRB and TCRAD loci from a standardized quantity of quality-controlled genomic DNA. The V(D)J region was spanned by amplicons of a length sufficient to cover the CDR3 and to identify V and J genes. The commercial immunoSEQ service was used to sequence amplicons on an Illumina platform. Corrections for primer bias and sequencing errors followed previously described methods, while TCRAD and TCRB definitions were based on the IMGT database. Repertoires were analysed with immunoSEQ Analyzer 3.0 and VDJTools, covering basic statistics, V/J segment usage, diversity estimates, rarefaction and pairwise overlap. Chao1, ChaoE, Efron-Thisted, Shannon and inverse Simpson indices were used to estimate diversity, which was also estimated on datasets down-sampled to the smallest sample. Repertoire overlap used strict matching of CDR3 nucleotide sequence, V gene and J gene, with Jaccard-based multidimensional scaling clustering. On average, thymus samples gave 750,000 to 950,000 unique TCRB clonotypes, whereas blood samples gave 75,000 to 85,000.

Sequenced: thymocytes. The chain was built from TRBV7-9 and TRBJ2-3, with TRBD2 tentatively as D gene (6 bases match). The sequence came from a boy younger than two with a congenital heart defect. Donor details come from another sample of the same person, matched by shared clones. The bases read TGTGCCAGCAGCGCCAGCGGGTATAGCACAGATACGCAGTATTTT. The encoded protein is CASSASGYSTDTQYF.